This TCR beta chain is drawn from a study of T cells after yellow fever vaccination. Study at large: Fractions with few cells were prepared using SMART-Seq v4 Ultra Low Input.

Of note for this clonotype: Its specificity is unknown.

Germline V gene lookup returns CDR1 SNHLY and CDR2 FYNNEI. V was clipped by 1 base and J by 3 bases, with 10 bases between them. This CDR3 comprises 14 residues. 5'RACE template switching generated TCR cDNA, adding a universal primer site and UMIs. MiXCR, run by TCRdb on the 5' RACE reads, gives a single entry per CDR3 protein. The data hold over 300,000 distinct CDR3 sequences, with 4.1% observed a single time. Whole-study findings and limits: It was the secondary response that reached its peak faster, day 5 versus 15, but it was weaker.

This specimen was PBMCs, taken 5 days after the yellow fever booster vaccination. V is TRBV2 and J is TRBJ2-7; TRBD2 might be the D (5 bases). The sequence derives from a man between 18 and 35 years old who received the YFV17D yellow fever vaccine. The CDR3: CASSEGAGVYEQYF. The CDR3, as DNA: TGTGCCAGCAGTGAAGGTGCGGGTGTCTACGAGCAGTACTTC.